The 28 T cell receptor beta chains below were found in one sample sequenced in a study of cytomegalovirus exposure and HLA in healthy donors. It was with 60 Vbeta and 13 Jbeta primers that the PCR ran. Here immunoSEQ multiplex PCR was the method, and the copy in TCRdb shows in-frame clones only, minus some. The sample consists of some 200,000 clones, about 80% of them appearing once. What was sequenced was PBMCs. The receptor source for this set is a boy aged 5 to 17 in good health and CMV-seronegative.

Note on this clone: The sample carries other DNA sequences with the same CDR3. The chain carries TRBV4-1 and TRBJ1-5; D is possibly TRBD1 (6 bases). CDR1 MGHRA and CDR2 YSYEKL come from the germline V gene. V lost 1 base to trimming and J lost 1 base, with 8 bases between them. There are 15 residues in the CDR3. The CDR3 region is CASSQGQGSNQPQHF. Here the CDR3 DNA reads TGCGCCAGCAGCCAAGGGCAGGGGAGCAATCAGCCCCAGCATTTT.

The J gene is TRBJ1-2, the V gene TRBV7-6; D ambiguous. Germline V gives CDR1 SGHVS, CDR2 FNYEAQ. The CDR3 has 13 residues. The germline V and J ends were trimmed by 10 bases and 2 bases, with 14 bases remaining between them. The CDR3 here is CATRPGTNYGYTF. In nucleotides, the CDR3 is TGTGCCACCCGGCCAGGAACCAACTATGGCTACACCTTC.

This chain uses TRBV4-2 with TRBJ2-1; 7 positions match TRBD2. Trimming removed 4 bases from V and 6 bases from J; junction bases left unmatched: 12. The CDR3 is 16 residues long. Germline loops: CDR1 LGHNA, CDR2 YNFKEQ. CDR3 in amino acids: CASSRSPLLASNEQFF. The CDR3 nucleotides are TGTGCCAGCAGCCGATCCCCCCTACTAGCGTCCAATGAGCAGTTCTTC.

This clone has only a few counts. V is TRBV27 and J is TRBJ2-2, with D tentatively TRBD2 (6 bases). V lost 3 bases, J lost 0 bases, and 14 bases lay in between. The CDR3 has 17 amino acids. Germline assignment: CDR1 MNHEY and CDR2 SMNVEV (reference sequence). CDR3 region: CASSLGWRGSNTGELFF. The CDR3 coding sequence is TGTGCCAGCAGTTTGGGGTGGCGGGGCTCGAACACCGGGGAGCTGTTTTTT.

The chain has TRBV9 and TRBJ2-7; possible D gene TRBD1, 6 bases. The CDR3 loop spans 15 amino acids. The germline V and J ends were trimmed by 4 bases and 3 bases, with 17 bases remaining between them. Germline V gene lookup returns CDR1 SGDLS and CDR2 YYNGEE. CDR3 nucleotide sequence: TGTGCCAGCAGCCCGTCAGGGGCGGAACTCTACGAGCAGTACTTC. It translates to CASSPSGAELYEQYF.

The gene calls are TRBV30 and TRBJ1-1, with TRBD1 matching 9 bases. Germline CDR1 and CDR2: GTSNPN and SVGIG (reference sequence). The ends lost 5 bases at V and 8 bases at J; junction bases unmatched: 3. The CDR3 loop spans 11 amino acids. This CDR3 reads CAWDRGSEAFF. CDR3 DNA sequence: TGTGCCTGGGACAGGGGGTCGGAAGCTTTCTTT.

This chain uses TRBV21-1 with TRBJ2-1; the table names TRBD2, a call not compared with the DNA. TRBV21-1 is described as a pseudogene. The CDR3 is 19 amino acids. CDR3 residues: CASSNRDYPARGAGHEQFF. The DNA of the CDR3 is TGTGCCAGCAGCAACCGGGACTACCCGGCGCGCGGGGCAGGTCATGAGCAGTTCTTC.

This chain joins TRBV6-5 and TRBJ1-2, with TRBD1 identical over 7 bases. After removal of 2 bases from V and 7 bases from J, the junction contained 7 bases not matched to a gene. The length of the CDR3 is 14 residues. Looked up from germline, CDR1 is MNHEY and CDR2 is SVGAGI. The DNA of the CDR3 is TGTGCCAGCAGTTACCTTGGCCAGGGGGTTGGCTACACCTTC. It is translated as CASSYLGQGVGYTF.

This chain links TRBV29-1 with TRBJ1-1, with a tentative D call TRBD1 (5 bases). The germline gives CDR1 SQVTM, CDR2 ANQGSEA. With 1 base removed from V and 7 bases from J, the gap between germline ends came to 19 bases. CDR3 length equals 15 residues. As DNA, the CDR3 is TGCAGCGTTGAAGGAAAAGGGGAAGGGTGGATTGAAGCTTTCTTT. This translates into CSVEGKGEGWIEAFF.

The chain is built from TRBV28 and TRBJ2-2, with 14 nucleotides matching TRBD2. Germline-derived CDR1 and CDR2 are MDHEN and SYDVKM. V shed 3 bases, J shed 5 bases, and the junction held 8 bases outside the gene matches. The CDR3 sequence is 18 residues long. The CDR3: CASSFPTSGGAGTGELFF. Written as DNA, the CDR3 is TGTGCCAGCAGTTTCCCGACTAGCGGGGGGGCTGGTACCGGGGAGCTGTTTTTT.

The chain is built from TRBV11-3 and TRBJ1-3, with D hard to call. This CDR3 is built from 14 residues. Per germline, CDR1 SGHNT and CDR2 YENEEA. Trimming removed 0 bases at V and 1 base at J, with 4 bases between. As DNA, the CDR3 is TGTGCCAGCAGCTTAGACACATCTGGAAACACCATATATTTT. Translated: CASSLDTSGNTIYF.

The V call is TRBV27, the J call TRBJ1-1; D is uncertain. The CDR3 covers 13 residues. From germline, CDR1 is MNHEY and CDR2 SMNVEV (reference sequence). V shed 6 bases and J shed 4 bases, with 12 bases lying between them. CDR3 protein: CASRPYRVTEAFF. In nucleotides, the CDR3 is TGTGCCAGCAGGCCCTACAGAGTCACTGAAGCTTTCTTT.

V is TRBV5-4 and J is TRBJ1-5; 8 bases line up with TRBD1. After removal of 0 bases from V and 4 bases from J, the junction contained 0 bases not matched to a gene. CDR3 size: 14 residues. Germline V lookup: CDR1 SGHNT, CDR2 YYREEE (reference sequence). The CDR3 nucleotides are TGTGCCAGCAGCTTGGACAGGGGGAATCAGCCCCAGCATTTT. Protein product: CASSLDRGNQPQHF.

The V call is TRBV19, the J call TRBJ2-2; D is undetermined. V was shortened by 3 bases and J by 5 bases, with 10 bases between the two germline ends. Germline assignment: CDR1 LNHDA and CDR2 SQIVND (reference sequence). The CDR3 extends over 14 amino acids. CDR3 region: CASSISARTGELFF. CDR3 in DNA: TGTGCCAGTAGTATCTCAGCGAGAACCGGGGAGCTGTTTTTT.

This clone was detected a few times. The V and J genes are TRBV30 and TRBJ2-3, with D possibly TRBD2 on 5 matching bases. The CDR3 sequence is 16 residues long. Germline CDR1 GTSNPN, CDR2 SVGIG (reference sequence). V was clipped by 0 bases and J by 2 bases, with 15 bases between them. The CDR3 region is CAWSVQRRALTDTQYF. CDR3 nucleotide sequence: TGTGCCTGGAGTGTACAGCGGCGGGCCCTCACAGATACGCAGTATTTT.

The chain carries TRBV11-3 and TRBJ2-1; unclear D gene. The CDR3 runs to 14 residues. Trimming left V 3 bases short and J 6 bases short, with 12 bases between. CDR1 is SGHNT, CDR2 YENEEA, per germline. The CDR3 loop reads CASSLPSLGNEQFF. CDR3 bases: TGTGCCAGCAGCTTGCCGAGTCTTGGCAATGAGCAGTTCTTC.

Note on this clone: In the same sample, other DNA sequences code for this CDR3. The chain uses TRBV18 and TRBJ1-5, with 7 bases that match TRBD1. V dropped 3 bases and J dropped 7; count of bases not matched to a gene: 6. Germline assignment: CDR1 KGHSH and CDR2 LQKENI. The CDR3 contains 14 residues. CDR3 residues: CASSPNRGNQPQHF. DNA for the CDR3: TGTGCCAGCTCACCTAACAGGGGAAACCAGCCCCAGCATTTT.

In its sample, this clone was seen a few times. This chain uses TRBV7-9 with TRBJ2-1, with D hard to call. The CDR3 loop spans 12 amino acids. The germline gives CDR1 SEHNR, CDR2 FQNEAQ (reference sequence). Trimming shortened V by 3 bases and J by 6 bases, and 6 bases separated the two germline ends. The CDR3 is CASSFLANEQFF. The CDR3 coding sequence is TGTGCCAGCAGCTTTTTGGCCAATGAGCAGTTCTTC.

A remark on this clone: The junction departs from germline at one end; a sequencing error may be responsible. V is TRBV7-9 and J is TRBJ2-7, with 7 bases identical to TRBD1. The CDR3 loop spans 14 amino acids. The germline V gene has CDR1 SEHNR and CDR2 FQNEAQ (reference sequence). Here the CDR3 DNA reads TGTTCCAGCAGCCCCTGGGACAGCCTGGGGGAGCAGTACTTC. This encodes CSSSPWDSLGEQYF.

This chain joins TRBV28 and TRBJ2-4, with 8 nucleotides matching TRBD2. J gave up 14 bases and V 4 bases, and 19 bases lay outside the gene matches. Germline CDR1 is MDHEN and CDR2 is SYDVKM. The CDR3 is 16 residues long. The CDR3 is CASSSPDGLSGISKYF. CDR3 in DNA: TGTGCCAGCAGTTCACCCGATGGTCTTAGCGGGATAAGTAAGTACTTC.

The chain joins TRBV7-9 to TRBJ2-7; D unresolved. CDR3 length: 13 amino acids. Germline V gives CDR1 SEHNR, CDR2 FQNEAQ (reference sequence). V was pared by 3 bases and J by 0 bases, with 6 bases between. The CDR3 region has the DNA TGTGCCAGCAGCTTTTTTCGCTCCTACGAGCAGTACTTC. Its translation: CASSFFRSYEQYF.

The chain is built from TRBV4-1 and TRBJ2-7; TRBD1 matches 8 bases. Germline-derived CDR1 and CDR2 are MGHRA and YSYEKL. CDR3 size: 17 residues. The trim removed 0 bases at V and 4 bases at J, leaving 11 bases unmatched. The CDR3 loop reads CASSQDLVSDRVYEQYF. The CDR3 DNA reads as TGCGCCAGCAGCCAAGATCTTGTCTCGGACAGGGTTTACGAGCAGTACTTC.

The J gene is TRBJ1-1, the V gene TRBV7-2; D possibly corresponds to TRBD1 (5 bases). Trimming took 5 bases from V and 1 from J, leaving 14 bases between them. Germline CDR1 is SGHTA and CDR2 is FQGNSA. CDR3 length: 15 amino acids. In DNA form, the CDR3 reads TGTGCCAGCAGCCCTCACAGGTTACCGAACACTGAAGCTTTCTTT. Protein sequence: CASSPHRLPNTEAFF.

The sample holds a few counts of this clone. The gene calls are TRBV5-4 and TRBJ2-1; TRBD1 aligns across 12 bases. Trimming cost V 9 bases and J 8 bases; bases outside gene matches: 21. The V gene's germline CDR1 is SGHNT and CDR2 YYREEE (reference sequence). The length of the CDR3 is 18 residues. The CDR3 sequence is CAMNGGQGALDPSDEQFF. DNA for the CDR3: TGTGCCATGAACGGGGGACAGGGGGCGCTTGACCCGTCCGATGAGCAGTTCTTC.

The rearrangement links TRBV7-6 to TRBJ1-6; no firm D call. CDR3 length: 17 amino acids. Germline lookup yields CDR1 SGHVS and CDR2 FNYEAQ. Trimming removed 4 bases at V and 0 bases at J, with 13 bases between. The CDR3 DNA is TGTGCCAGCAGCTCAACGGCGGGGAGCTCCTATAATTCACCCCTCCACTTT. It encodes CASSSTAGSSYNSPLHF.

This chain uses TRBV25-1 with TRBJ2-1; 8 positions match TRBD2. Germline loops: CDR1 MGHDK, CDR2 SYGVNS. Trimming took 0 bases from V and 5 from J; bases not matched to a gene: 12. This CDR3 contains 18 residues. The DNA of the CDR3 is TGTGCCAGCAGTGAATATTATTTGGGGCTAGCGGGCCACAATGAGCAGTTCTTC. This codes for CASSEYYLGLAGHNEQFF.

The rearrangement joins TRBV5-8 to TRBJ1-4; D is possibly TRBD1 (5 bases). Trimming pared 4 bases from V and 5 bases from J, leaving 12 bases between. Germline CDR1 is SGHTS and CDR2 is YDEGEE. There are 14 residues in the CDR3. This CDR3 reads CASSTQGWNEKLFF. The CDR3 nucleotides read TGTGCCAGCAGCACCCAGGGTTGGAATGAAAAACTGTTTTTT.

The V call is TRBV5-1, the J call TRBJ2-1; a possible D gene is TRBD2 (5 bases). The length of the CDR3 is 15 residues. V lost 0 bases and J lost 2, with 9 bases in between. Looked up from germline, CDR1 is SGHRS and CDR2 is YFSETQ. This chain's CDR3 is CASSLGGRPYNEQFF. The CDR3 coding sequence is TGCGCCAGCAGCTTGGGAGGGAGACCCTACAATGAGCAGTTCTTC.